A single sample is the source of the 31 T cell receptor beta chains below, sequenced in a study of blood T cell repertoires in COVID-19 (dated by TCRdb to 2020 to 2021). Library generation was performed with the immunoSEQ multiplex PCR assay. Held by TCRdb, this immuneACCESS table contains in-frame sequences only and omits some clones. Under half of the omission traces to an unresolved V gene where checked; the cause of the rest is unknown. The sample includes about 410,000 clones, with 86% observed a single time. Of the sample, roughly 1.4% is held by the ten largest clones. Sequences were obtained from peripheral blood. These receptors all stem from a woman under 40 with active or convalescent COVID-19.

This chain joins TRBV5-8 and TRBJ1-5; 7 bases are a match to TRBD1. Trimming removed 4 bases from V and 0 bases from J; junction bases left unmatched: 7. The CDR3 is 16 residues long. Germline CDR1 reads SGHTS; CDR2 reads YDEGEE. This chain's CDR3 is CASSRPGGFSNQPQHF. The CDR3 DNA reads TGTGCCAGCAGCCGCCCAGGGGGTTTTAGCAATCAGCCCCAGCATTTT.

This rearrangement joins TRBV3-1 (or the pseudogene TRBV3-2) to TRBJ1-2; 8 nucleotides agree with TRBD1. Unmatched junction bases numbered 8, after V lost 0 bases and J lost 5 bases. The germline V gene has CDR1 LGHDT and CDR2 YNNKEL (reference sequence). The CDR3 contains 16 residues. The CDR3 is CASSQEWATGAYGYTF. CDR3 DNA sequence: TGTGCCAGCAGCCAAGAATGGGCGACAGGGGCTTATGGCTACACCTTC.

This chain connects TRBV10-2 to TRBJ2-7; a weak D match, TRBD1 (6 bases). The CDR3 is 14 residues long. Germline assignment: CDR1 WSHSY and CDR2 SAAADI. Trimming shortened V by 5 bases and J by 1 base, and 12 bases separated the two germline ends. CDR3 sequence: CASSSMGQSYEQYF. The CDR3 coding sequence is TGCGCCAGCAGTTCGATGGGACAATCCTACGAGCAGTACTTC.

This sequence joins TRBV9 and TRBJ2-5; D call uncertain. V shed 3 bases and J shed 5 bases, with 14 bases lying between them. Germline values: CDR1 SGDLS, CDR2 YYNGEE. The CDR3 loop spans 14 amino acids. The CDR3 region has the DNA TGTGCCAGCAGCGACCTCAACCTGCGGGAGACCCAGTACTTC. This translates into CASSDLNLRETQYF.

Only one count was recorded for this clone. The chain has TRBV10-3 and TRBJ1-1; D remains unclear. The germline CDR1 and CDR2 sequences are ENHRY and SYGVKD. The length of the CDR3 is 14 residues. The germline V and J ends were trimmed by 8 bases and 0 bases, with 13 bases remaining between them. As DNA, the CDR3 is TGTGCCATCGGAGGGCAGAGTATGAACACTGAAGCTTTCTTT. Encoded protein: CAIGGQSMNTEAFF.

This clone was observed a single time. CDR3 loop: CAISESRGQSSYNSPLHF. CDR3 nucleotide sequence: TGTGCCATCAGTGAGTCGCGAGGCCAGAGCTCCTATAATTCACCCCTCCACTTT. V gene TRBV10-3 combines with J gene TRBJ1-6; D is ambiguous. Germline V gene data show CDR1 as ENHRY and CDR2 as SYGVKD. Trimming cost V 0 bases and J 0 bases, with 12 bases left between them. The CDR3 is 18 residues long.

The CDR3 spells CASSTHRDNNKFYGYTF. The CDR3 DNA reads TGCGCCAGCAGCACCCATCGGGACAACAACAAATTCTATGGCTACACCTTC. V usage is TRBV4-1 and J usage is TRBJ1-2, with D tentatively TRBD1 (6 bases). Germline loops: CDR1 MGHRA, CDR2 YSYEKL. This CDR3 has 17 residues. V was clipped by 5 bases and J by 4 bases, with 23 bases between them.

The chain uses TRBV19 and TRBJ2-3; 9 bases are a match to TRBD1. Trimming removed 1 base from V and 10 bases from J; junction bases left unmatched: 24. Germline V gives CDR1 LNHDA, CDR2 SQIVND (reference sequence). CDR3 length: 20 residues. This CDR3 reads CASSIVWGQGLVGSTGAQYF. The CDR3 DNA follows: TGTGCCAGTAGTATAGTTTGGGGACAGGGTCTTGTTGGTTCGACCGGGGCGCAGTATTTT.

V is TRBV3-1 (or the pseudogene TRBV3-2) and J is TRBJ1-2; D not resolved. From germline, CDR1 is LGHDT and CDR2 YNNKEL (reference sequence). The CDR3 is 15 amino acids. The germline V and J ends were trimmed by 0 bases and 4 bases, with 12 bases remaining between them. CDR3 sequence (DNA): TGTGCCAGCAGCCAAGAGGCCCCCCCATCCTATGGCTACACCTTC. Protein: CASSQEAPPSYGYTF.

This clone was picked up one time. The CDR3 reads CASISGDGYTF. In DNA form, the CDR3 reads TGTGCCAGTATTTCGGGGGATGGCTACACCTTC. The gene calls are TRBV19 and TRBJ1-2; a weak D match, TRBD1 (5 bases). This CDR3 comprises 11 residues. Per the germline V gene, CDR1 is LNHDA and CDR2 is SQIVND (reference sequence). V lost 7 bases and J lost 6, with 9 bases in between.

V usage is TRBV28 and J usage is TRBJ1-2; 9 nucleotides line up with TRBD1. Germline trimming cut 4 bases from V and 6 bases from J; bases unmatched to any gene: 6. CDR1 and CDR2 from the germline V gene are MDHEN and SYDVKM. CDR3 length: 14 amino acids. For the CDR3, the DNA is TGTGCCAGCAGTTCGGGACAGGGAACAAATGGCTACACCTTC. It specifies CASSSGQGTNGYTF.

The chain has TRBV11-2 and TRBJ1-1; possibly TRBD1 for D (5 bases). Germline V gives CDR1 SGHAT, CDR2 FQNNGV. With 4 bases removed from V and 5 bases from J, the gap between germline ends came to 20 bases. This CDR3 has 16 residues. CDR3 sequence reads: CASSSGRIPGMTEAFF. In DNA form, the CDR3 reads TGTGCCAGCAGCTCAGGACGGATCCCAGGGATGACTGAAGCTTTCTTT.

The rearrangement uses TRBV4-1 and TRBJ1-1; no firm D call. V lost 5 bases, J lost 5 bases, and 12 bases lay in between. This CDR3 contains 13 residues. CDR1 MGHRA and CDR2 YSYEKL come from the germline V gene. CDR3: CASSNTPGTEAFF. The CDR3 bases are TGCGCCAGCAGCAATACCCCCGGGACTGAAGCTTTCTTT.

This chain connects TRBV11-2 to TRBJ2-1, with TRBD2 as a possible D gene (5 bases). The CDR3 has 15 residues. Germline V gene sequence: CDR1 SGHAT, CDR2 FQNNGV. Trimming removed 5 bases at V and 0 bases at J, with 11 bases between. The chain's CDR3 is CASSASGGSYNEQFF. CDR3 DNA sequence: TGTGCCAGCAGCGCGAGCGGAGGCTCCTACAATGAGCAGTTCTTC.

This clone showed up just once. The V call is TRBV7-9, the J call TRBJ2-1; 7 nucleotides match TRBD2. The CDR3 loop spans 18 amino acids. Germline-derived CDR1 and CDR2 are SEHNR and FQNEAQ (reference sequence). Germline trimming cut 4 bases from V and 9 bases from J; bases unmatched to any gene: 21. CDR3 sequence: CASSSGRRDYTLWGEQFF. The DNA of the CDR3 is TGTGCCAGCAGCTCCGGAAGGCGGGACTACACCCTTTGGGGTGAGCAGTTCTTC.

As DNA, the CDR3 is TGCGCCAGCAGCCAGCGGACAGGGCTGGGCTCAATGAACACTGAAGCTTTCTTT. Amino acid sequence: CASSQRTGLGSMNTEAFF. V usage is TRBV4-1 and J usage is TRBJ1-1; 8 nucleotides match TRBD1. The CDR3 contains 18 residues. The V gene end was trimmed by 3 bases and the J gene end by 0 bases; junction bases not matched to a gene: 12. The germline V gene encodes CDR1 MGHRA and CDR2 YSYEKL.

The chain has TRBV2 and TRBJ1-5, with TRBD1 as a possible D gene (5 bases). Germline CDR1 and CDR2: SNHLY and FYNNEI. The CDR3 sequence is 15 residues long. Trimming took off 6 bases at V and 1 base at J, with 13 bases between the two ends. As DNA, the CDR3 is TGTGCCAGCAGCCAGGACAACCTGAGCAATCAGCCCCAGCATTTT. Translation: CASSQDNLSNQPQHF.

This rearrangement joins TRBV11-3 to TRBJ2-3; 12 positions agree with TRBD1. Looked up from germline, CDR1 is SGHNT and CDR2 is YENEEA. The CDR3 extends over 18 amino acids. Unmatched junction bases numbered 14, after V lost 5 bases and J lost 5 bases. This CDR3 reads CASSQLGQGTGGRDTQYF. The CDR3 region has the DNA TGTGCCAGCAGCCAATTGGGTCAAGGGACAGGGGGCAGAGATACGCAGTATTTT.

This clone was observed once. The rearrangement links TRBV11-3 to TRBJ1-1; a weak D match, TRBD1 (6 bases). This CDR3 is 15 amino acids long. From germline, CDR1 is SGHNT and CDR2 YENEEA. V gave up 0 bases and J gave up 0 bases, with 8 bases separating them. CDR3 nucleotide sequence: TGTGCCAGCAGCTTAGACGCAGGGGTGAACACTGAAGCTTTCTTT. As protein: CASSLDAGVNTEAFF.

The CDR3 here is CASSHQGREQYF. CDR3 DNA sequence: TGTGCCAGCAGCCACCAGGGTCGCGAGCAGTACTTC. This chain links TRBV3-1 (or the pseudogene TRBV3-2) with TRBJ2-7; tentative D call: TRBD1 (5 bases). There are 12 residues in the CDR3. Trimming took off 3 bases at V and 6 bases at J, with 9 bases between the two ends. Germline V gene sequence: CDR1 LGHDT, CDR2 YNNKEL (reference sequence).

V is TRBV2 and J is TRBJ1-2; possible D gene TRBD1, 5 bases. Germline CDR1 and CDR2: SNHLY and FYNNEI. This CDR3 is 15 amino acids long. Trimming shortened V by 6 bases and J by 0 bases, and 14 bases separated the two germline ends. CDR3 nucleotide sequence: TGTGCCAGCAGAAACTGGGGCACCCCTAACTATGGCTACACCTTC. This gives the protein CASRNWGTPNYGYTF.

The chain employs TRBV29-1 and TRBJ2-7; tentatively, D is TRBD1 (5 bases). This CDR3 region has 12 residues. With 4 bases removed from V and 3 bases from J, the gap between germline ends came to 10 bases. CDR1 and CDR2 from the germline V gene are SQVTM and ANQGSEA. The CDR3, as DNA: TGCAGCGTTGCCAGGGATGGCTACGAGCAGTACTTC. It codes for CSVARDGYEQYF.

V usage is TRBV6-5 and J usage is TRBJ1-2; 11 bases fit TRBD1. The germline V gene has CDR1 MNHEY and CDR2 SVGAGI. The trim removed 9 bases at V and 5 bases at J, leaving 5 bases unmatched. CDR3 length: 13 amino acids. CDR3 residues: CASTRDRGYGYTF. The CDR3 region has the DNA TGTGCCAGTACCCGGGACAGGGGGTATGGCTACACCTTC.

This clone appeared a few times. V is TRBV27 and J is TRBJ2-5; 11 bases line up with TRBD1. This CDR3 region has 13 residues. Trimming cost V 8 bases and J 5 bases; bases outside gene matches: 4. In germline, CDR1 is MNHEY, CDR2 SMNVEV (reference sequence). The CDR3 DNA is TGTGCCAGCGGGACAGGGGGACGGGAGACCCAGTACTTC. It specifies CASGTGGRETQYF.

This clone appeared once. The V gene is TRBV19, the J gene TRBJ1-2; 10 positions agree with TRBD1. Trimming removed 6 bases from V and 6 bases from J; junction bases left unmatched: 10. The germline gives CDR1 LNHDA, CDR2 SQIVND (reference sequence). The CDR3 is made up of 15 amino acids. CDR3 coding DNA: TGTGCCAGTAGAGGACCGGGACAGGGGCAGGATGGCTACACCTTC. Translating gives CASRGPGQGQDGYTF.

This chain uses TRBV2 with TRBJ1-2; 10 bases match TRBD1. V shed 4 bases and J 4 bases; nucleotides not matched to a gene: 9. The CDR3 length is 16 residues. Germline lookup yields CDR1 SNHLY and CDR2 FYNNEI. CDR3 bases: TGTGCCAGCAGTGGACAGGACAGGGGGATAGTCTATGGCTACACCTTC. Encoded protein: CASSGQDRGIVYGYTF.

This chain uses TRBV27 with TRBJ2-3, with D uncertain. Trimming took off 6 bases at V and 0 bases at J, with 16 bases between the two ends. The CDR3 is 16 amino acids. The germline V gene encodes CDR1 MNHEY and CDR2 SMNVEV (reference sequence). The CDR3 sequence: CASRKLLDMSTDTQYF. In nucleotides, the CDR3 is TGTGCCAGCAGGAAGCTATTAGACATGAGCACAGATACGCAGTATTTT.

J is TRBJ1-2 and V is TRBV7-9; 9 bases are a match to TRBD1. V was clipped by 1 base and J by 4 bases; unmatched bases: 7. Germline CDR1 SEHNR, CDR2 FQNEAQ (reference sequence). CDR3 length equals 16 residues. In nucleotides, the CDR3 is TGTGCCAGCAGCTTAGGACGGACAGGGGAGGGCTATGGCTACACCTTC. It translates to CASSLGRTGEGYGYTF.

With respect to this clone: At one end the junction does not follow the germline gene, possibly because of a read error. The chain links TRBV6-5 to TRBJ1-2; tentatively, D is TRBD1 (5 bases). In germline, CDR1 is MNHEY, CDR2 SVGAGI. This CDR3 is 15 amino acids long. As DNA, the CDR3 is TGTGCCAGCAGTCACCATTCGACAGATCCCTATGGTTACACCTTC. Translation: CASSHHSTDPYGYTF.

The V call is TRBV7-9, the J call TRBJ2-5, with D perhaps matching TRBD1 (6 bases). Trimming pared 4 bases from V and 5 bases from J, leaving 11 bases between. Germline assignment: CDR1 SEHNR and CDR2 FQNEAQ (reference sequence). The CDR3 covers 13 residues. CDR3 loop: CASSSQGGETQYF. DNA for the CDR3: TGTGCCAGCAGCTCACAGGGTGGGGAGACCCAGTACTTC.

This clone was recorded a few times. This chain joins TRBV6-5 and TRBJ1-2; possibly TRBD1 for D (5 bases). Germline CDR1 reads MNHEY; CDR2 reads SVGAGI. The CDR3 loop spans 14 amino acids. V shed 5 bases and J shed 1 base, with 11 bases lying between them. CDR3 in DNA: TGTGCCAGCAGTCCCTTGACAGTTAACTATGGCTACACCTTC. Amino acid sequence: CASSPLTVNYGYTF.